These T cell receptor beta chains were read from a single sample in a study of cytomegalovirus exposure and HLA in healthy donors. Repertoires were generated with immunoSEQ multiplex PCR, while TCRdb's copy carries only in-frame clones and drops some. The profile shows roughly 110,000 clones, roughly 69% of them singletons. Sequencing used PBMCs. These receptors were obtained from a human donor in good health. Both conserved end residues are part of each CDR3. A D gene is named only where the DNA matches it firmly. The size field is filled for only some rows; it gives once, few, many or a size class.

CDR3: CASSARLTGGVTDTQYF
DNA: TGTGCCAGCAGTGCGCGCCTAACAGGGGGGGTGACAGATACGCAGTATTTT
V: TRBV28
J: TRBJ2-3
D: -
size: -

CDR3: CASSRLAGGVTGELFF
DNA: TGTGCCAGCAGCCGACTAGCGGGGGGAGTCACCGGGGAGCTGTTTTTT
V: TRBV7-2
J: TRBJ2-2
D: TRBD2
size: -

CDR3: CASSLGTGGKSNQPQHF
DNA: TGCGCCAGCAGCTTGGGGACAGGGGGCAAGAGCAATCAGCCCCAGCATTTT
V: TRBV5-1
J: TRBJ1-5
D: TRBD1
size: -

CDR3: CASSPSQSSPLHF
DNA: TGTGCCAGCAGCCCTAGTCAAAGTTCACCCCTCCACTTT
V: TRBV7-9
J: TRBJ1-6
D: -
size: -

CDR3: CATSRDRGVGEGEAFF
DNA: TGTGCCACCAGCAGAGATCGGGGCGTGGGGGAGGGTGAAGCTTTCTTT
V: TRBV15
J: TRBJ1-1
D: -
size: -

CDR3: CAWNAHGVTYEQYF
DNA: TGCGCCTGGAACGCGCACGGGGTAACCTACGAGCAGTACTTC
V: TRBV30
J: TRBJ2-7
D: -
size: -

CDR3: CASSYGTHSGNTIYF
DNA: TGTGCCAGCAGTTACGGCACCCACTCTGGAAACACCATATATTTT
V: TRBV6-5
J: TRBJ1-3
D: -
size: -

CDR3: CATSRDGVYGYTF
DNA: TGTGCCACCAGCAGGGACGGGGTCTATGGCTACACCTTC
V: TRBV15
J: TRBJ1-2
D: -
size: -

CDR3: CASSLGHLPYEQYF
DNA: TGTGCCAGCAGCTTAGGACATTTACCCTACGAGCAGTACTTC
V: TRBV7-2
J: TRBJ2-7
D: -
size: -

CDR3: CASSYPASGIYGYTF
DNA: TGTGCCAGCAGCTACCCGGCTAGCGGGATTTATGGCTACACCTTC
V: TRBV7-9
J: TRBJ1-2
D: -
size: -

CDR3: CASSGQGAGYEQYF
DNA: TGTGCCAGCAGCGGACAGGGGGCCGGATACGAGCAGTACTTC
V: TRBV11-2
J: TRBJ2-7
D: TRBD1
size: -

CDR3: CASSLSGTGANYEQYF
DNA: TGTGCCAGCAGTTTATCAGGGACAGGGGCAAACTACGAGCAGTACTTC
V: TRBV27
J: TRBJ2-7
D: TRBD1
size: -

CDR3: CASSGNRVQPQHF
DNA: TGTGCCAGCTCAGGAAACAGAGTGCAGCCCCAGCATTTT
V: TRBV18
J: TRBJ1-5
D: -
size: once

CDR3: CASSQTPFSGNTIYF
DNA: TGCGCCAGCAGCCAGACACCTTTCTCTGGAAACACCATATATTTT
V: TRBV4-1
J: TRBJ1-3
D: -
size: few

CDR3: CASSLAGQGLVGYTF
DNA: TGTGCCAGCAGCTTGGCGGGACAGGGGTTAGTTGGCTACACCTTC
V: TRBV5-4
J: TRBJ1-2
D: TRBD1
size: once

CDR3: CASRAWRGISYEQYF
DNA: TGTGCCAGCAGGGCCTGGCGCGGGATCTCCTACGAGCAGTACTTC
V: TRBV28
J: TRBJ2-7
D: -
size: -

CDR3: CASSQQGLKNSPLHF
DNA: TGTGCCAGCAGCCAACAGGGCCTGAAAAATTCACCCCTCCACTTT
V: TRBV14
J: TRBJ1-6
D: -
size: -

CDR3: CASSYSIGVDTQYF
DNA: TGTGCCAGCAGTTACTCGATCGGAGTAGATACGCAGTATTTT
V: TRBV6-5
J: TRBJ2-3
D: -
size: -

CDR3: CASSFPTSTGGYTF
DNA: TGTGCCAGCAGCTTCCCGACGAGTACGGGAGGCTACACCTTC
V: TRBV5-6
J: TRBJ1-2
D: -
size: few

CDR3: CASPPGNTGELFF
DNA: TGTGCCAGCCCCCCGGGGAACACCGGGGAGCTGTTTTTT
V: TRBV7-2
J: TRBJ2-2
D: -
size: few

CDR3: CASSFDRLSYEAFF
DNA: TGTGCCAGCAGCTTTGATCGCCTTAGCTATGAAGCTTTCTTT
V: TRBV5-5
J: TRBJ1-1
D: -
size: -

CDR3: CASSLASGGLGEQFF
DNA: TGTGCCAGCAGTTTGGCTAGCGGGGGTTTAGGTGAGCAGTTCTTC
V: TRBV6-5
J: TRBJ2-1
D: TRBD2
size: -

CDR3: CASSFPQGAGELFF
DNA: TGTGCCAGCAGCTTTCCACAGGGGGCCGGGGAGCTGTTTTTT
V: TRBV5-6
J: TRBJ2-2
D: TRBD1
size: -

CDR3: CAWSVNQGEQYF
DNA: TGTGCCTGGAGTGTAAACCAGGGGGAGCAGTACTTC
V: TRBV30
J: TRBJ2-7
D: -
size: -

CDR3: CASSETKAGVSGTEAFF
DNA: TGTGCCAGCAGTGAGACGAAGGCAGGGGTGAGTGGCACTGAAGCTTTCTTT
V: TRBV2
J: TRBJ1-1
D: -
size: -

CDR3: CASSPGHNSGNTIYF
DNA: TGTGCCAGCTCACCGGGACATAACTCTGGAAACACCATATATTTT
V: TRBV18
J: TRBJ1-3
D: -
size: -

CDR3: CASSRDSNNYGYTF
DNA: TGCGCCAGCAGCCGGGACAGCAACAACTATGGCTACACCTTC
V: TRBV5-1
J: TRBJ1-2
D: TRBD1
size: few

CDR3: CASSVLGQGQNTIYF
DNA: TGCGCCAGCTCTGTGCTAGGACAGGGGCAAAACACCATATATTTT
V: TRBV5-1
J: TRBJ1-3
D: TRBD1
size: few

CDR3: CASSLAGGLAGNEQYF
DNA: TGTGCCAGCAGCTTGGCCGGGGGACTAGCGGGAAACGAGCAGTACTTC
V: TRBV5-4
J: TRBJ2-7
D: TRBD2
size: -

CDR3: CASSSGSRELFF
DNA: TGTGCCAGCAGCTCTGGGAGTCGGGAGCTGTTTTTT
V: TRBV5-6
J: TRBJ2-2
D: -
size: -

CDR3: CASSLQGAIEQYF
DNA: TGTGCCAGCAGTTTACAGGGGGCAATCGAGCAGTACTTC
V: TRBV6-1
J: TRBJ2-7
D: TRBD1
size: -

CDR3: CASSFRGWDTEAFF
DNA: TGTGCCAGCAGCTTCCGGGGGTGGGACACTGAAGCTTTCTTT
V: TRBV7-8
J: TRBJ1-1
D: -
size: -

CDR3: CASSAGTSGAYEQYF
DNA: TGTGCCAGCAGCGCCGGGACTAGCGGGGCCTACGAGCAGTACTTC
V: TRBV9
J: TRBJ2-7
D: TRBD2
size: few

CDR3: CASRSSGRNEQFF
DNA: TGTGCCAGCCGATCTAGCGGGAGAAATGAGCAGTTCTTC
V: TRBV11-2
J: TRBJ2-1
D: TRBD2
size: -

CDR3: CASSPGGTSGSETQYF
DNA: TGCGCCAGCAGCCCTGGGGGGACTAGCGGGAGCGAGACCCAGTACTTC
V: TRBV5-1
J: TRBJ2-5
D: TRBD2
size: -

CDR3: CASSWATGELFF
DNA: TGTGCCAGCAGTTGGGCGACCGGGGAGCTGTTTTTT
V: TRBV6-1
J: TRBJ2-2
D: -
size: once

CDR3: CSASNQYEQYF
DNA: TGCAGTGCTAGTAATCAGTACGAGCAGTACTTC
V: TRBV20-1
J: TRBJ2-7
D: -
size: -

CDR3: CASSFEMNTEAFF
DNA: TGTGCCAGCAGCTTCGAGATGAACACTGAAGCTTTCTTT
V: TRBV5-4
J: TRBJ1-1
D: -
size: -

CDR3: CASSQGTAGDEQYF
DNA: TGTGCCAGCAGTCAAGGGACAGCAGGGGACGAGCAGTACTTC
V: TRBV2
J: TRBJ2-7
D: TRBD1
size: -

CDR3: CASGGKLLAGGPYEQYF
DNA: TGTGCCAGCGGGGGAAAGCTACTAGCGGGAGGGCCCTACGAGCAGTACTTC
V: TRBV11-1
J: TRBJ2-7
D: TRBD2
size: -